One sample yielded the 24 T cell receptor beta chains listed below, sequenced in a study of beta chain features in type 1 diabetes. Every isolated RNA sample was fully reverse transcribed, so sequencing captured expressed TCRB transcripts. Some clones are missing from TCRdb's copy, which holds only in-frame ones; the method was immunoSEQ multiplex PCR. Found here are around 340,000 clones, around 19% of them singletons; the top ten hold 0.044%. Input material: naive CD4+ T cells from blood. All receptors come from a woman under 30 in good health.

This chain connects TRBV9 to TRBJ1-1, with D maybe TRBD1 (5 bases). CDR1 is SGDLS, CDR2 YYNGEE, per germline. The V and J ends lost 0 bases and 1 base respectively, with 13 bases between them. The CDR3 has 16 amino acids. The CDR3 loop reads CASSVEAAGKNTEAFF. The CDR3 DNA reads TGTGCCAGCAGCGTAGAGGCAGCAGGGAAGAACACTGAAGCTTTCTTT.

This clone has a handful of counts. The gene calls are TRBV7-3 and TRBJ1-1; possible D gene TRBD1, 6 bases. The V end was cut by 5 bases, the J end by 5 bases, with 18 bases between. The CDR3 loop spans 15 amino acids. Germline V lookup: CDR1 SGHTA, CDR2 FQGTGA. The CDR3 loop reads CASSPRPDRMTEAFF. CDR3 coding DNA: TGTGCCAGCAGCCCAAGGCCCGACAGGATGACTGAAGCTTTCTTT. Supplemented by reference TRBV7-3 and TRBJ1-1, the full variable domain reads GAGVSQTPSNKVTEKGKYVELRCDPISGHTALYWYRQSLGQGPEFLIYFQGTGAADDSGLPNDRFFAVRPEGSVSTLKIQRTERGDSAVYLCASSPRPDRMTEAFFGQGTRLTVV.

J is TRBJ1-2 and V is TRBV7-9, with D possibly being TRBD1 (6 bases). V was clipped by 1 base and J by 4 bases, with 7 bases between them. The CDR3 covers 13 residues. Germline V gives CDR1 SEHNR, CDR2 FQNEAQ (reference sequence). Written as DNA, the CDR3 is TGTGCCAGCAGCTTAGACAGGGTCTATGGCTACACCTTC. It specifies CASSLDRVYGYTF.

The chain uses TRBV30 and TRBJ2-2; the D gene is possibly TRBD1 (6 bases). The V end lost 5 bases, the J end lost 0 bases, and 16 bases lay between the germline ends. Germline V lookup: CDR1 GTSNPN, CDR2 SVGIG (reference sequence). CDR3 length: 16 residues. The CDR3 DNA reads TGTGCCTGGGCTCCCTGGGGGCATCCGAACACCGGGGAGCTGTTTTTT. It specifies CAWAPWGHPNTGELFF.

This clone was seen only a few times. J is TRBJ2-7 and V is TRBV18; 11 nucleotides align to TRBD1. Losses at the gene ends were 3 bases for V and 3 bases for J; bases not matched to a gene: 7. The CDR3 runs to 16 residues. Looked up from germline, CDR1 is KGHSH and CDR2 is LQKENI. The CDR3 region is CASSPFGTGGVYEQYF. DNA of the CDR3: TGTGCCAGCTCACCGTTTGGGACAGGGGGGGTCTACGAGCAGTACTTC.

The chain is built from TRBV6-1 and TRBJ2-2, with 7 bases aligning to TRBD1. The ends lost 8 bases at V and 5 bases at J; junction bases unmatched: 11. Germline V gene lookup returns CDR1 MNHNS and CDR2 SASEGT. There are 15 residues in the CDR3. The CDR3 spells CASHRGQGWTGELFF. Here the CDR3 DNA reads TGTGCCAGCCACAGGGGTCAAGGTTGGACCGGGGAGCTGTTTTTT.

The chain is built from TRBV7-2 and TRBJ2-3; 9 nucleotides agree with TRBD2. The CDR3 is made up of 15 amino acids. The V segment lost 6 bases and the J segment 3 bases; nucleotides outside the gene matches: 7. Per the germline V gene, CDR1 is SGHTA and CDR2 is FQGNSA. The chain's CDR3 is CASSPGLANTDTQYF. The CDR3 DNA reads TGTGCCAGCAGTCCCGGACTAGCGAATACAGATACGCAGTATTTT.

This clone was counted only a few times. This sequence joins TRBV5-4 and TRBJ2-3, with 8 bases aligning to TRBD2. The V and J ends lost 2 bases and 1 base, in that order; junction bases with no gene match: 3. The CDR3 runs 15 residues. Germline CDR1 is SGHNT and CDR2 is YYREEE (reference sequence). The CDR3 sequence is CASSFLTSGTDTQYF. For the CDR3, the DNA is TGTGCCAGCAGCTTCCTGACTAGCGGCACAGATACGCAGTATTTT. Looking up the rest from reference TRBV5-4 and TRBJ2-3 gives the full variable domain: ETGVTQSPTHLIKTRGQQVTLRCSSQSGHNTVSWYQQALGQGPQFIFQYYREEENGRGNFPPRFSGLQFPNYSSELNVNALELDDSALYLCASSFLTSGTDTQYFGPGTRLTVL.

The chain's CDR3 is CASSFGVHSGANVLTF. As DNA, the CDR3 is TGTGCCAGCAGCTTCGGGGTTCACTCTGGGGCCAACGTCCTGACTTTC. This rearrangement joins TRBV7-2 to TRBJ2-6, with D possibly TRBD2 on 5 matching bases. Trimming cost V 3 bases and J 0 bases, with 9 bases left between them. The CDR3 contains 16 residues. CDR1 is SGHTA, CDR2 FQGNSA, per germline.

This clone was detected a few times. This sequence joins TRBV18 and TRBJ2-1, with TRBD1 as a possible D gene (5 bases). Between the trimmed V and J ends, which lost 2 bases and 7 bases, there was a span of 15 bases. CDR3 size: 15 residues. Per germline, CDR1 KGHSH and CDR2 LQKENI. CDR3 residues: CASSPSQGMRNEQFF. The CDR3 nucleotides are TGTGCCAGCTCACCAAGTCAGGGTATGCGGAATGAGCAGTTCTTC.

This clone was observed once. This chain connects TRBV5-1 to TRBJ2-3, with 10 bases aligning to TRBD1. The CDR3 is made up of 15 amino acids. V gave up 3 bases and J gave up 4 bases; unmatched junction bases: 5. Germline V gene sequence: CDR1 SGHRS, CDR2 YFSETQ. CDR3 loop: CASSSGQGSADTQYF. In DNA, the CDR3 is TGCGCCAGCAGCTCGGGACAGGGGTCCGCAGATACGCAGTATTTT.

The rearrangement uses TRBV5-6 and TRBJ2-5, with a possible D match to TRBD2 (5 bases). The germline CDR1 and CDR2 sequences are SGHDT and YYEEEE. The CDR3 covers 13 residues. Trimming pared 1 base from V and 9 bases from J, leaving 13 bases between. CDR3 sequence: CASSLPSRVPQYF. The CDR3 DNA follows: TGTGCCAGCAGCTTGCCATCGAGGGTCCCCCAGTACTTC.

In this sample, this clone turned up a few times. This chain connects TRBV25-1 to TRBJ2-7; 7 bases fit TRBD1. After removal of 4 bases from V and 9 bases from J, the junction contained 9 bases not matched to a gene. Germline V gene lookup returns CDR1 MGHDK and CDR2 SYGVNS. The CDR3 consists of 13 residues. The CDR3 spells CASSAVQGSGQYF. Here the CDR3 DNA reads TGTGCCAGCAGTGCGGTACAGGGGTCAGGGCAGTACTTC.

This CDR3 is CASSPEVGAQETQYF. The CDR3, as DNA: TGCGCCAGCAGCCCCGAGGTAGGCGCCCAAGAGACCCAGTACTTC. The genes are TRBV5-1 and TRBJ2-5; D call uncertain. V was cut by 4 bases and J by 1 base, with 14 bases left in between. Germline assignment: CDR1 SGHRS and CDR2 YFSETQ. There are 15 residues in the CDR3.

The chain recombines TRBV15 with TRBJ2-4; perhaps TRBD2 as D (6 bases). Germline V gene lookup returns CDR1 LNHNV and CDR2 YYDKDF (reference sequence). Deletions cut 5 bases from V and 3 bases from J, with 11 bases between. The CDR3 is 14 residues long. CDR3 sequence: CATSEPGDKNIQYF. The CDR3 DNA follows: TGTGCCACCAGCGAACCGGGGGACAAAAACATTCAGTACTTC.

The chain recombines TRBV9 with TRBJ2-1, with 11 bases aligning to TRBD2. This CDR3 region has 16 residues. Trimming at V came to 0 bases and at J to 4 bases, leaving 3 bases not matched to a gene. Germline V CDR1 and CDR2: SGDLS, YYNGEE. The CDR3 DNA is TGTGCCAGCAGCGTAGGAGGGACTAGCGGTTACAATGAGCAGTTCTTC. Translating it yields CASSVGGTSGYNEQFF.

CDR3 sequence (DNA): TGTGCCAGCAGTAAAGACGGAGGAGGCTACACCTTC. This sequence encodes CASSKDGGGYTF. The rearrangement uses TRBV11-1 and TRBJ1-2; D ambiguous. Looked up from germline, CDR1 is SGHAT and CDR2 is FQDESV (reference sequence). Trimming left V 6 bases short and J 8 bases short, with 13 bases between. This CDR3 is built from 12 residues.

This clone was seen more than once but under ten times. The rearrangement uses TRBV10-3 and TRBJ2-7; 7 positions agree with TRBD2. After removal of 3 bases from V and 2 bases from J, the junction contained 7 bases not matched to a gene. The germline V gene has CDR1 ENHRY and CDR2 SYGVKD. The CDR3 is 15 residues long. The DNA of the CDR3 is TGTGCCATCAGTGATGCCGGGGGGATTACCTACGAGCAGTACTTC. Protein product: CAISDAGGITYEQYF.

The table lists this clone with a few counts. V and J are TRBV5-1 and TRBJ2-7; D is uncertain. Germline lookup yields CDR1 SGHRS and CDR2 YFSETQ. The CDR3 has 15 residues. The V gene lost 1 base and the J gene lost 1 base, with 12 bases spanning the gap. In DNA form, the CDR3 reads TGCGCCAGCAGCTTGTTAATCGGCGGTTCCTACGAGCAGTACTTC. Protein sequence: CASSLLIGGSYEQYF.

The V and J genes are TRBV18 and TRBJ2-7; 7 bases agree with TRBD2. The CDR3 consists of 14 residues. Per germline, CDR1 KGHSH and CDR2 LQKENI. V was clipped by 6 bases and J by 4 bases; unmatched bases: 9. CDR3 bases: TGTGCCAGCTCTCCGGGGAGCGGGATGTACGAGCAGTACTTC. Translating gives CASSPGSGMYEQYF.

This clone was picked up a small number of times. This chain connects TRBV7-2 to TRBJ1-1, with D tentatively TRBD1 (6 bases). The germline V and J ends were trimmed by 1 base and 1 base, with 19 bases remaining between them. In germline, CDR1 is SGHTA, CDR2 FQGNSA. This CDR3 has 18 residues. The CDR3 DNA follows: TGTGCCAGCAGCTTAGGTGGGTCAGGGAGGGGGTGGAACACTGAAGCTTTCTTT. This translates into CASSLGGSGRGWNTEAFF.

This chain uses TRBV9 with TRBJ1-6; no clear D gene. Trimming cost V 0 bases and J 8 bases, with 6 bases left between them. The CDR3 is made up of 13 amino acids. Germline V CDR1 and CDR2: SGDLS, YYNGEE. The CDR3: CASSVERDSPLHF. The DNA for the CDR3 is TGTGCCAGCAGCGTAGAGAGGGATTCACCCCTCCACTTT. Full variable domain (outside the CDR3, taken from reference TRBV9 and TRBJ1-6): DSGVTQTPKHLITATGQRVTLRCSPRSGDLSVYWYQQSLDQGLQFLIQYYNGEERAKGNILERFSAQQFPDLHSELNLSSLELGDSALYFCASSVERDSPLHFGNGTRLTVT.

The CDR3 here is CSVVLWGTGGGYTF. The DNA for the CDR3 is TGCAGCGTTGTCCTGTGGGGGACAGGGGGAGGCTACACCTTC. The chain recombines TRBV29-1 with TRBJ1-2; the match to TRBD1 covers 11 bases. CDR3 length equals 14 residues. CDR1 is SQVTM and CDR2 is ANQGSEA in the germline V gene. V was clipped by 4 bases and J by 8 bases; unmatched bases: 9.

The rearrangement joins TRBV19 to TRBJ2-7; tentatively, D is TRBD2 (5 bases). CDR3 size: 11 residues. Trimming took off 6 bases at V and 5 bases at J, with 8 bases between the two ends. Germline CDR1 is LNHDA and CDR2 is SQIVND (reference sequence). CDR3 sequence: CASRRANEQYF. The CDR3 coding sequence is TGTGCCAGTAGGCGGGCGAACGAGCAGTACTTC.